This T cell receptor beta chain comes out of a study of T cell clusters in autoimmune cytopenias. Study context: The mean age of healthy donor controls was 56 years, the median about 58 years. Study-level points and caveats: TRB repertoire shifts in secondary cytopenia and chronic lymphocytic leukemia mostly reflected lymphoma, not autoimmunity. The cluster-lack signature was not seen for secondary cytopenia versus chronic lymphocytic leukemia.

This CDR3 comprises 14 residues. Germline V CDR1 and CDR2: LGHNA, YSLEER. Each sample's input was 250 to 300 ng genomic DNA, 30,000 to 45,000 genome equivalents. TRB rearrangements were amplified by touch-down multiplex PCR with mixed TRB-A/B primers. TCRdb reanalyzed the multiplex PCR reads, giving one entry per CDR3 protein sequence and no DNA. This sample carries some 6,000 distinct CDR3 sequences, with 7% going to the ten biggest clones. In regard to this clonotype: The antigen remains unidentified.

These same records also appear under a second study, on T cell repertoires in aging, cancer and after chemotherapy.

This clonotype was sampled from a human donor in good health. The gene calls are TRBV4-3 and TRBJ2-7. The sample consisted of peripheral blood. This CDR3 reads CASSQDLKGYEQYF.